The present T cell receptor (beta chain) was sequenced within a study of T cell responses to AZD1222 COVID-19 vaccine. Study results and limitations: Spike-specific TCR breadth and depth grew following two AZD1222 doses.

Assay: immunoSEQ multiplex PCR; the TCRdb copy retains only in-frame clones and omits some. The sample shows 55,000 to 70,000 clones, roughly 89% of them seen only once. In the case of this clone: Its specificity is unknown.

Germline loops: CDR1 MNHEY, CDR2 SMNVEV (reference sequence). Trimming removed 3 bases at V and 8 bases at J, with 10 bases between. The CDR3 totals 13 residues. The clonotype originates from an adult who received the AZD1222 COVID-19 vaccine. The source material was peripheral blood, sampled 28 days after the second AZD1222 dose. The V call is TRBV27, the J call TRBJ1-4; weak D call: TRBD1 (6 bases). CDR3: CASSFGGGEKLFF. Written as DNA, the CDR3 is TGTGCCAGCAGTTTCGGGGGCGGGGAAAAACTGTTTTTT.